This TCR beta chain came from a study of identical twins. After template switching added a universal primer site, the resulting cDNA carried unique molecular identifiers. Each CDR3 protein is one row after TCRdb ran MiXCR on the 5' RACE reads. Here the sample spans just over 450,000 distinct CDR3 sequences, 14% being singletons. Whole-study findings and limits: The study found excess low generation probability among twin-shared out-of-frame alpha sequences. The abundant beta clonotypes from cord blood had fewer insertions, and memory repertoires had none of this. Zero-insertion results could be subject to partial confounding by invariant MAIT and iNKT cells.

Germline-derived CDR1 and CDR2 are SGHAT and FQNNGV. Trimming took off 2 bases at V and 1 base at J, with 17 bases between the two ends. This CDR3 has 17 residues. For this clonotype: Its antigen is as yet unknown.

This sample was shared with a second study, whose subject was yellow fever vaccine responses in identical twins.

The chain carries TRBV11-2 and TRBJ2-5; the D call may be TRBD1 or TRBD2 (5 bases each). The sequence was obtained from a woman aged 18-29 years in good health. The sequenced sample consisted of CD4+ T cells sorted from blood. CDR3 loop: CASSLFSSPGGQETQYF. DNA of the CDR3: TGTGCCAGCAGCTTATTTTCTAGTCCTGGGGGCCAAGAGACCCAGTACTTC.